This TCR beta chain comes out of a study of blood T cell repertoires in COVID-19. Study-wide background: There were acute and convalescent COVID-19 samples, and they came from the United States, Italy and Spain.

J was trimmed by 2 bases and V by 3 bases; bases with no gene match: 11. Per germline, CDR1 DFQATT and CDR2 SNEGSKA (reference sequence). The CDR3 runs 19 residues. Those enrolled, adults aged about 18 to 89 years, came from fewer than 25 US areas. Two negative PCRs, clearance, or symptom resolution had been documented for recovered Cohort 3 donors. Produced via immunoSEQ multiplex PCR; TCRdb's table is partial and in-frame only. The data show fewer than 300,000 clones, around 90% seen once. The clonotype was recovered from a woman aged 25 to 39 who had recovered from COVID-19. The chain joins TRBV20-1 to TRBJ2-3, with 16 positions matching TRBD2. The material sequenced was PBMCs or T cells enriched from blood (not recorded which). CDR3 region: CSASEDPGLAGGNTDTQYF. The CDR3 bases are TGCAGTGCTAGTGAGGATCCGGGACTAGCGGGAGGGAACACAGATACGCAGTATTTT.